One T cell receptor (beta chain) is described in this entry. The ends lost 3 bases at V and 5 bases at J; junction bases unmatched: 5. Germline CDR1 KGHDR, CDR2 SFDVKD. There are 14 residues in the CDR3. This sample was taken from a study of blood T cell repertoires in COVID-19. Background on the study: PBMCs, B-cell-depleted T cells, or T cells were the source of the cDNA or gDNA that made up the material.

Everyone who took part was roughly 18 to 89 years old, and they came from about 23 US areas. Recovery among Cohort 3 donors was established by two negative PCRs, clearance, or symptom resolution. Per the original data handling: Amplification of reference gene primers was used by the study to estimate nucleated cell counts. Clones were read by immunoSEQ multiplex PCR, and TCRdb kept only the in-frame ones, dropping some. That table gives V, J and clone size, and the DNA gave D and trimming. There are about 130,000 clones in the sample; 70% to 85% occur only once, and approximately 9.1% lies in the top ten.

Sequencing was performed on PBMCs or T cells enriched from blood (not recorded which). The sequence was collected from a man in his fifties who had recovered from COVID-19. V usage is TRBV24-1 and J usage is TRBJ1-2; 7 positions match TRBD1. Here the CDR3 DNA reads TGTGCCACCAGTGATGGGACAGTAGGTTATGGCTACACCTTC. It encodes CATSDGTVGYGYTF.